This is a list of T cell receptor beta chains from one sample in a study of blood T cell repertoires in COVID-19. Sequencing used immunoSEQ multiplex PCR; TCRdb keeps in-frame clones, though not all of them. The table includes 250,000 to 300,000 clones, roughly 90% detected once. The specimen was peripheral blood. The receptors shown here come from a woman between 45 and 60 years old who had recovered from COVID-19. Each CDR3 is given with its conserved first and last residue. The order of the fields is clone size, D gene, V gene, J gene, CDR3 DNA, CDR3 protein. D genes are given only for firm matches. A row's size may be missing; if present it is once, few, many or a size class.

-,TRBD1,TRBV4-2,TRBJ1-5,TGTGCCAGCAGCCAAGATTACTCGGGACAGGGTTTGGGGGATCAGCCCCAGCATTTT,CASSQDYSGQGLGDQPQHF
-,-,TRBV7-3,TRBJ1-2,TGTGCCAGCAGCTTAACGGTGGGGGCAGCCTTTAGCGTCTTC,CASSLTVGAAFSVF
-,TRBD1,TRBV10-3,TRBJ2-7,TGTGCCATCATGGACAGGGGGGACGAGCAGTACTTC,CAIMDRGDEQYF
-,-,TRBV2,TRBJ1-3,TGTGCCAGCAGTGTGAACAGGGATGGAAACACCATATATTTT,CASSVNRDGNTIYF
-,TRBD1,TRBV10-3,TRBJ2-6,TGTGCCATCAGTGAGAGGGACAGGGGGCTTGGGGCCAACGTCCTGACTTTC,CAISERDRGLGANVLTF
-,-,TRBV2,TRBJ1-4,TGTGCCAGCAGCCGGGGGACTGATAATGAAAAACTGTTTTTT,CASSRGTDNEKLFF
-,TRBD2,TRBV7-2,TRBJ2-1,TGTGCCAGCAGCTTAACTAGCGGGCCGTACAATGAGCAGTTCTTC,CASSLTSGPYNEQFF
-,TRBD2,TRBV5-8,TRBJ2-3,TGTGCCAGCAGCCCGCTCCGACTAGCGATTACAGATACGCAGTATTTT,CASSPLRLAITDTQYF
-,TRBD1,TRBV7-3,TRBJ1-2,TGTGCCAGCAGCGCTGGGGGACAGCTCTATGGCTACACCTTC,CASSAGGQLYGYTF
-,TRBD2,TRBV6-2/TRBV6-3,TRBJ2-5,TGTGCCAGCAGCTCAGGACTAGCGGAACTAGAGACCCAGTACTTC,CASSSGLAELETQYF
-,-,TRBV16,TRBJ1-2,TGTGCCAGCAGCCAGACGATTGCGGGCGGCTACACCTTC,CASSQTIAGGYTF
once,-,TRBV7-3,TRBJ2-7,TGTGCCAGCAGCTTAAAGGTAGGGACTTACGAGCAGTACTTC,CASSLKVGTYEQYF
-,-,TRBV5-4,TRBJ1-1,TGTGCCAGCAGCTTTTACGGGGGCACTGAAGCTTTCTTT,CASSFYGGTEAFF
-,TRBD1,TRBV28,TRBJ2-2,TGTGCCAGCAGTTTCATAGTCCGGATGGGACAGGGAAACACCGGGGAGCTGTTTTTT,CASSFIVRMGQGNTGELFF
-,-,TRBV6-5,TRBJ1-1,TGTGCCAGCAGTTACACGGGGGGTGTCGAAGCTTTCTTT,CASSYTGGVEAFF
-,-,TRBV5-5,TRBJ2-5,TGTGCCAGCAGCAGCCTTATCCCCCCGGAGACCCAGTACTTC,CASSSLIPPETQYF
-,TRBD1,TRBV28,TRBJ1-1,TGTGCCAGCAGCCCGGGACAGGAATTGGCTGAAGCTTTCTTT,CASSPGQELAEAFF
-,TRBD1,TRBV5-4,TRBJ1-1,TGTGCCAGCAGCTTGTGGAGGACAGGGGGACCTGAAGCTTTCTTT,CASSLWRTGGPEAFF
-,-,TRBV6-5,TRBJ2-5,TGTGCCAGCAGTTACTCCCTCCAAGAGACCCAGTACTTC,CASSYSLQETQYF
-,-,TRBV25-1,TRBJ1-2,TGTGCCAGCAGCGCGGGGGACTCTAACTATGGCTACACCTTC,CASSAGDSNYGYTF
-,TRBD1,TRBV5-4,TRBJ2-5,TGTGCCAGCAGCTCGGGGACAGAACAAGAGACCCAGTACTTC,CASSSGTEQETQYF
-,-,TRBV21-1,TRBJ1-2,TGTGCCAGCAGCAAAGGCGGCAGGGCTTGGGTCTATGGCTACACCTTC,CASSKGGRAWVYGYTF
-,-,TRBV24-1,TRBJ2-5,TGTGCCACCAGTCAGCCTGACAGGGAGGAGGAGACCCAGTACTTC,CATSQPDREEETQYF
-,TRBD1,TRBV7-2,TRBJ2-3,TGTGCCAGCAGCTCGGGACAGTCCACAGATACGCAGTATTTT,CASSSGQSTDTQYF
-,TRBD2,TRBV11-2,TRBJ2-3,TGTGCCAGCAGCTCTATCTGGGTAGCGGGGACAGATACGCAGTATTTT,CASSSIWVAGTDTQYF
-,-,TRBV5-4,TRBJ2-2,TGTGCCAGCAGCTGGAGGCGGGGCCAAGGGGAGCTGTTTTTT,CASSWRRGQGELFF
once,-,TRBV11-3,TRBJ1-5,TGTGCCAGCAGCCCTTTTTCTATCAATCAGCCCCAGCATTTT,CASSPFSINQPQHF
-,-,TRBV5-6,TRBJ1-3,TGTGCCAGCAGCTTGGGTTACGGGACACCGAGCTCTGGAAACACCATATATTTT,CASSLGYGTPSSGNTIYF
-,-,TRBV18,TRBJ2-2,TGTGCCAGCTCACCACCATACAGGGTGGGCACCGGGGAGCTGTTTTTT,CASSPPYRVGTGELFF
-,-,TRBV4-1,TRBJ1-1,TGCGCCAGCAGCCAAGAACGAGCAAGGACAGTGCAAGCTTTCTTT,CASSQERARTVQAFF
-,TRBD1,TRBV5-1,TRBJ2-3,TGCGCCAGCAGGACAGGGGGTGCAGATACGCAGTATTTT,CASRTGGADTQYF
once,-,TRBV28,TRBJ2-7,TGTGCCAGCAGTTTAGGGGGCTACTCCTACGAGCAGTACTTC,CASSLGGYSYEQYF
-,TRBD1,TRBV2,TRBJ1-2,TGTGCCAGCAGTGCCATGGGACAGGGCTATGGCTACACCTTC,CASSAMGQGYGYTF
-,-,TRBV5-1,TRBJ2-7,TGCGCCAGCAGCGACACTGAACTAGGCGAGCAGTACTTC,CASSDTELGEQYF
many,TRBD1,TRBV7-6,TRBJ1-4,TGTGCCAGCAGCCCTACAGGGGGGACTAATGAAAAACTGTTTTTT,CASSPTGGTNEKLFF
-,-,TRBV5-6,TRBJ1-1,TGTGCCAGCAGCTCCGCGTCACAGGGGAACACTGAAGCTTTCTTT,CASSSASQGNTEAFF
once,-,TRBV12-5,TRBJ2-1,TGCGCTAGTGGTTTGGGGTCCATACTTGAGCAGTTCTTC,CASGLGSILEQFF
-,TRBD2,TRBV4-2,TRBJ2-5,TGTGCCAGCAGCCAAGATCGGGCTAGCGGGAGGGAGACCCAGTACTTC,CASSQDRASGRETQYF
-,-,TRBV28,TRBJ1-2,TGTGCCAGCAGTTTGGGCGTCCCGGTGTATGGCTACACCTTC,CASSLGVPVYGYTF
-,-,TRBV6-5,TRBJ1-1,TGTGCCAGCAGTCCATCAGGGGCAATCACTGAAGCTTTCTTT,CASSPSGAITEAFF
-,-,TRBV18,TRBJ1-1,TGTGCCAGCTCGACAGAGAACACTGAAGCTTTCTTT,CASSTENTEAFF
-,TRBD2,TRBV9,TRBJ2-2,TGTGCCAGCAGCCCATTACCCGGGACTAGCAGAGTAACCGGGGAGCTGTTTTTT,CASSPLPGTSRVTGELFF
-,TRBD1,TRBV5-4,TRBJ2-1,TGTGCCAGCGGTTCCGGGACAGGGATCTACAATGAGCAGTTCTTC,CASGSGTGIYNEQFF